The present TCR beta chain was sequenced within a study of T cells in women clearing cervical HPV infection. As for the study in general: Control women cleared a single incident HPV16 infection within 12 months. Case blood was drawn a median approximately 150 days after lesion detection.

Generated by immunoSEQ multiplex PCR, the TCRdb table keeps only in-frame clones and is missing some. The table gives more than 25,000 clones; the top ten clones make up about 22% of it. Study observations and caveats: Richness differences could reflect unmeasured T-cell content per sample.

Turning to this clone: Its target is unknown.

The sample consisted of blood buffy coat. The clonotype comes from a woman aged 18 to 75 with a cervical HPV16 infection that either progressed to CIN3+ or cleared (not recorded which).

CDR3 region: CASSISGGALQPQHF. The DNA read from the CDR3 is TGTGCCAGCTCCATCTCCGGGGGGGCACTTCAGCCC. The chain recombines TRBV5-6 with TRBJ1-5; TRBD1 might be the D (6 bases). The CDR3 extends 3 residues past the end of the read, so its final part is completed from the germline J gene. This CDR3 is built from 15 residues. Trimming removed 7 bases from V and 6 bases from J, with 20 bases in between. CDR1 and CDR2 from the germline V gene are SGHDT and YYEEEE.